The table lists the clone carrying this TCR beta chain with many counts. Its cognate antigen is unknown. The sample comes from a study of T cells after yellow fever vaccination. Study-level background: The authors prepared low-cell-number fractions using SMART-Seq v4 Ultra Low Input.

Study-wide results and limits: A minor fraction of clonotypes spanned both CD4 and CD8 compartments. Booster sampling recovered most clones from primary vaccination (96% CD4, approximately 90% CD8).

A 5'RACE template-switching step, the method used to make TCR cDNA, added a universal primer site and UMIs. One entry per CDR3 protein results from TCRdb running MiXCR on the 5' RACE reads. The table lists 400,000 or so distinct CDR3 sequences, over 5% of them singletons, with 15% in the top ten. From germline, CDR1 is SGHRS and CDR2 YFSETQ. Trimming took off 0 bases at V and 7 bases at J, with 19 bases between the two ends. There are 16 residues in the CDR3. The starting material was PBMCs, obtained 5 days after the yellow fever booster vaccination. V and J are TRBV5-1 and TRBJ1-2, with D possibly matching TRBD1 (5 bases). This TCR came from a man younger than 45 who received the YFV17D yellow fever vaccine. The CDR3, as DNA: TGCGCCAGCAGCTTGGCCGGCGGGACCCCACGGTCTGGCTACACCTTC. Amino acid sequence: CASSLAGGTPRSGYTF.